The rows below give T cell receptor beta chains drawn from one sample of a study of blood T cell repertoires in COVID-19. TCRdb's table, derived via immunoSEQ multiplex PCR, lists solely in-frame clones and lacks some. This sample has 180,000 or so clones, with around four fifths found just once. Sequencing input: peripheral blood. All receptors come from a woman between 65 and 79 years old with COVID-19, enrolled during active disease. CDR3s leave out the opening cysteine and the closing phenylalanine or tryptophan.

cdr3_length v_call cdr3_aa
13 TRBV5-4 ASSYRGGSDSPLH
12 TRBV30 AWSVLRGGTEAF
12 TRBV3-1/TRBV3-2 ASSQEYGAGGVF
12 TRBV13 ASSPLGGRGGYT
10 TRBV27 ASSQHPNTQY
11 TRBV28 ASSPQENYGYT
14 TRBV19 ASRPGLSLGQYGYT
13 TRBV5-5 ASSLSQGSYNEQF
10 TRBV14 ASRPMNTEAF
13 TRBV28 ASNRAIGENSPLH
12 TRBV11-2 ASSPVGAFYGYT
15 TRBV6-6 ASSHGTGPPEGNTIY
12 TRBV19 ASSTGGSGNTIY
14 TRBV19 ASSVIQGIRNQPQH
14 TRBV4-1 ASSPGTSLGTDTQY
13 TRBV2 ASIGSNKGPVKLF
14 TRBV7-9 ASSPRDRVALYGYT
13 TRBV15 ATSRDSKGTDTQY
10 TRBV6-5 ASGSSLNEQF
16 TRBV30 AWDHYPRGTGVVNEQF
14 TRBV5-4 ASSLVAAGRRETQY
14 TRBV5-1 ASSLGRQSYNSPLH
13 TRBV3-1/TRBV3-2 ASSQVPGSTYEQY
12 TRBV27 ASTAGAGNYGYT
17 TRBV2 ASSAWAGDLISGANVLT
11 TRBV30 AWNWDTRNTIY
12 TRBV27 ASSLAGTGSGYT
14 TRBV28 ASSLYGGGANYGYT
13 TRBV9 ASSSTGQPNTEAF
12 TRBV9 ASSGTGGAETQY
15 TRBV2 ASSFGFGTSSLDEQF
12 TRBV5-4 ASSPGQGVDEQY
12 TRBV28 ASSFLQGGYEQY
12 TRBV19 ASSIEGAGNIQY
10 TRBV2 ASRQTSNEQF
13 TRBV6-5 ASRQSLAVQETQY
13 TRBV13 ASSHRDRSFNEQF
15 TRBV27 ASSFDFGATYNSPLH
11 TRBV30 AWGGTDYYEQY
13 TRBV6-5 ASSPWTDSNQPQH
13 TRBV27 ASSLARGHNSPLH
14 TRBV7-6 ASSNPSGRLDVEQY
12 TRBV3-1/TRBV3-2 ASSLGQGAGGYT
16 TRBV7-7 ASSPGLAGRREAGELF
13 TRBV11-2 ASSSEDRGKPEAF
14 TRBV6-5 ASSYTGTGISYEQY
13 TRBV6-5 ASSPQGTGAGELF